The 24 T cell receptor beta chains in this list originate from one sample, sequenced in a study of blood T cell repertoires in COVID-19. Generated by immunoSEQ multiplex PCR, the TCRdb table keeps only in-frame clones and is missing some. The sample includes just over 650,000 clones, about 87% seen only once; the top ten take approximately 0.25%. The sample was peripheral blood. These receptors were obtained from a young woman with acute or convalescent COVID-19.

The genes are TRBV6-4 and TRBJ2-3; 8 positions agree with TRBD1. This CDR3 is 14 amino acids long. Germline assignment: CDR1 MRHNA and CDR2 SNTAGT. J was trimmed by 5 bases and V by 2 bases; bases with no gene match: 3. CDR3 coding DNA: TGTGCCAGCAGTGACGGAACAGGGGGAGATACGCAGTATTTT. Protein product: CASSDGTGGDTQYF.

J is TRBJ1-6 and V is TRBV9, with a weak D call TRBD1 (6 bases). The V gene's germline CDR1 is SGDLS and CDR2 YYNGEE. V was pared by 0 bases and J by 10 bases, with 11 bases between. CDR3 size: 14 residues. The CDR3 protein is CASSVDRERSPLHF. As DNA, the CDR3 is TGTGCCAGCAGCGTAGACAGGGAACGCTCACCCCTCCACTTT.

The chain uses TRBV2 and TRBJ2-1; D perhaps matches TRBD2 (6 bases). CDR1 and CDR2 (germline): SNHLY, FYNNEI. The CDR3 has 18 amino acids. Between the trimmed V and J ends, which lost 2 bases and 4 bases, there was a span of 21 bases. The CDR3 DNA follows: TGTGCCAGCAGTGAAAACGTCGGCCAGCCTGGGAGGTACAATGAGCAGTTCTTC. Residues: CASSENVGQPGRYNEQFF.

V and J are TRBV11-1 and TRBJ2-7; the D gene is possibly TRBD1 (6 bases). CDR3 length: 13 residues. V was trimmed by 5 bases and J by 4 bases, leaving 12 bases between them. Germline values: CDR1 SGHAT, CDR2 FQDESV (reference sequence). CDR3 DNA sequence: TGTGCCAGCAGCCGTGAACAGGGTTACGAGCAGTACTTC. Protein product: CASSREQGYEQYF. Full variable domain (missing parts from reference TRBV11-1 and TRBJ2-7): EAEVAQSPRYKITEKSQAVAFWCDPISGHATLYWYRQILGQGPELLVQFQDESVVDDSQLPKDRFSAERLKGVDSTLKIQPAELGDSAMYLCASSREQGYEQYFGPGTRLTVT.

The chain employs TRBV4-1 and TRBJ1-1; weak D call: TRBD1 (5 bases). The CDR3 length is 16 residues. V lost 0 bases, J lost 3 bases, and 14 bases lay in between. Germline-derived CDR1 and CDR2 are MGHRA and YSYEKL. The CDR3 region is CASSQEDTAWDTEAFF. The CDR3 DNA follows: TGCGCCAGCAGCCAAGAGGACACAGCCTGGGACACTGAAGCTTTCTTT.

The chain links TRBV12-5 to TRBJ1-1; 7 positions agree with TRBD1. The V gene's germline CDR1 is LGHNT and CDR2 FRNRAP. The CDR3 covers 15 residues. V lost 7 bases and J lost 2; bases outside the gene matches: 10. In nucleotides, the CDR3 is TGTGCTAGTGCCCCCCCTGACAGGGTTAACACTGAAGCTTTCTTT. This sequence encodes CASAPPDRVNTEAFF.

The rearrangement joins TRBV11-3 to TRBJ1-1, with D tentatively TRBD1 (5 bases). Germline V gene lookup returns CDR1 SGHNT and CDR2 YENEEA. The V end was cut by 0 bases, the J end by 0 bases, with 8 bases between. The CDR3 loop spans 15 amino acids. The CDR3 sequence is CASSLEGGVNTEAFF. The CDR3 nucleotides read TGTGCCAGCAGCTTAGAGGGGGGAGTGAACACTGAAGCTTTCTTT.

This clone was found once. The V and J genes are TRBV5-1 and TRBJ2-7, with TRBD2 identical over 11 bases. With V trimmed by 7 bases and J by 3 bases, 6 bases remained unmatched. CDR1 and CDR2 from the germline V gene are SGHRS and YFSETQ. The CDR3 has 14 residues. The CDR3 DNA sequence: TGCGCCAGCGCCGTACTAGCGGGGGACTACGAGCAGTACTTC. This encodes CASAVLAGDYEQYF.

This clone was recorded a few times. This CDR3 reads CASSLESWYEQYF. For the CDR3, the DNA is TGTGCCAGCAGCTTAGAAAGCTGGTACGAGCAGTACTTC. The rearrangement links TRBV7-2 to TRBJ2-7; D not resolved. CDR1 is SGHTA, CDR2 FQGNSA, per germline. V lost 1 base and J 4 bases, leaving 8 bases between the germline ends. The CDR3 sequence is 13 residues long.

The gene calls are TRBV30 and TRBJ1-1, with D possibly TRBD1 on 6 matching bases. Germline V gene data show CDR1 as GTSNPN and CDR2 as SVGIG (reference sequence). The CDR3 consists of 15 residues. V was pared by 2 bases and J by 1 base, with 14 bases between. The CDR3 region is CAWSLPDRKNTEAFF. DNA for the CDR3: TGTGCCTGGAGTCTTCCGGACAGAAAGAACACTGAAGCTTTCTTT.

The chain links TRBV5-1 to TRBJ1-5; 7 nucleotides line up with TRBD1. The germline CDR1 and CDR2 sequences are SGHRS and YFSETQ. The CDR3 is 15 residues long. J gave up 3 bases and V 2 bases, and 5 bases lay outside the gene matches. The CDR3 protein is CASSLTGQNNQPQHF. The CDR3 DNA follows: TGCGCCAGCAGCTTAACGGGACAGAACAATCAGCCCCAGCATTTT.

The chain couples TRBV9 to TRBJ2-7; the D gene is possibly TRBD2 (6 bases). CDR1 is SGDLS, CDR2 YYNGEE, per germline. V lost 0 bases and J 3 bases, leaving 10 bases between the germline ends. This CDR3 is built from 14 residues. The CDR3 spells CASSVAPGGYEQYF. CDR3 coding DNA: TGTGCCAGCAGCGTAGCCCCCGGGGGCTACGAGCAGTACTTC.

The chain links TRBV5-1 to TRBJ1-4, with no clear D. Trimming removed 0 bases at V and 4 bases at J, with 10 bases between. CDR3 length: 15 amino acids. Germline V CDR1 and CDR2: SGHRS, YFSETQ. The CDR3 DNA follows: TGCGCCAGCAGCTTGGTTTCTGGGCGTAATGAAAAACTGTTTTTT. Protein sequence: CASSLVSGRNEKLFF.

This chain links TRBV29-1 with TRBJ1-5; possibly TRBD1 for D (6 bases). V was trimmed by 7 bases and J by 0 bases, leaving 13 bases between them. The germline CDR1 and CDR2 sequences are SQVTM and ANQGSEA. The CDR3 contains 14 residues. The chain's CDR3 is CSALTGNSNQPQHF. CDR3 nucleotide sequence: TGCAGCGCTCTAACAGGGAATAGCAATCAGCCCCAGCATTTT.

The V and J genes are TRBV5-6 and TRBJ1-6; D is possibly TRBD1 (6 bases). The CDR3 is made up of 15 amino acids. In germline, CDR1 is SGHDT, CDR2 YYEEEE. V lost 4 bases to trimming and J lost 7 bases, with 15 bases between them. Written as DNA, the CDR3 is TGTGCCAGCAGCCCCCGACAGGTTAAGAATTCACCCCTCCACTTT. This codes for CASSPRQVKNSPLHF.

Written as DNA, the CDR3 is TGTGCCAGCAGCTTCGGGGACAATGAGCAGTTCTTC. It is translated as CASSFGDNEQFF. The chain uses TRBV7-6 and TRBJ2-1, with a tentative D call TRBD2 (5 bases). The CDR3 totals 12 residues. The germline V gene encodes CDR1 SGHVS and CDR2 FNYEAQ. Trimming removed 3 bases at V and 5 bases at J, with 5 bases between.

This clone showed up just once. CDR3 nucleotide sequence: TGTGCCAGCAGCCAACGGACAGGGGGATTGGAAGAAGCTTTCTTT. This sequence encodes CASSQRTGGLEEAFF. The chain employs TRBV3-1 (or the pseudogene TRBV3-2) and TRBJ1-1; 10 bases are shared with TRBD1. This CDR3 is built from 15 residues. Unmatched junction bases numbered 8, after V lost 2 bases and J lost 8 bases. Germline CDR1 LGHDT, CDR2 YNNKEL (reference sequence).

The V call is TRBV5-1, the J call TRBJ2-4, with a possible D match to TRBD1 (6 bases). The V gene lost 3 bases and the J gene lost 0 bases, with 13 bases spanning the gap. This CDR3 is built from 16 residues. The germline CDR1 and CDR2 sequences are SGHRS and YFSETQ. CDR3 sequence reads: CASSSSPGVAKNIQYF. The CDR3 DNA reads as TGCGCCAGCAGCTCCTCGCCAGGGGTAGCCAAAAACATTCAGTACTTC.

V gene TRBV24-1 combines with J gene TRBJ2-1; weak D call: TRBD2 (6 bases). Germline-derived CDR1 and CDR2 are KGHDR and SFDVKD. CDR3 length: 17 amino acids. Trimming took off 4 bases at V and 6 bases at J, with 21 bases between the two ends. CDR3 nucleotides: TGTGCCACCAGTGACCCCATTGGTGGAGGGAATATCAATGAGCAGTTCTTC. Protein sequence: CATSDPIGGGNINEQFF.

The chain recombines TRBV21-1 with TRBJ1-1. TRBV21-1 counts as a pseudogene. The CDR3 spans 16 residues. CDR3 DNA: TGTGCCAGCAGCAAAGCAGATACCCTCCGGTCCACTGAAGCTTTCTTT. Translation: CASSKADTLRSTEAFF.

This chain uses TRBV4-1 with TRBJ1-2; D gene uncertain. Trimming shortened V by 1 base and J by 3 bases, and 15 bases separated the two germline ends. The germline V gene has CDR1 MGHRA and CDR2 YSYEKL. This CDR3 comprises 16 residues. The CDR3 DNA is TGCGCCAGCAGCCAAGTCGGACTGAGGAATGACTATGGCTACACCTTC. Protein sequence: CASSQVGLRNDYGYTF.

The chain employs TRBV6-6 and TRBJ2-1; D gene uncertain. V shed 1 base and J shed 7 bases, with 11 bases lying between them. This CDR3 spans 14 amino acids. Germline V gene lookup returns CDR1 MNHNY and CDR2 SVGAGI (reference sequence). DNA of the CDR3: TGTGCCAGCAGTTACTTGGCAGCGTGGAATGAGCAGTTCTTC. Its translation: CASSYLAAWNEQFF.

A word on this clone: Other DNA sequences in the sample encode the same CDR3. The chain couples TRBV5-1 to TRBJ1-5; D is undetermined. Trimming removed 7 bases at V and 0 bases at J, with 11 bases between. The V gene's germline CDR1 is SGHRS and CDR2 YFSETQ. The CDR3 runs 14 residues. The CDR3 region has the DNA TGCGCCAGCTCCGCAGGTCCTAGCAATCAGCCCCAGCATTTT. As protein: CASSAGPSNQPQHF.

The chain uses TRBV5-1 and TRBJ2-7; 10 nucleotides line up with TRBD2. The length of the CDR3 is 16 residues. J gave up 2 bases and V 0 bases, and 5 bases lay outside the gene matches. From germline, CDR1 is SGHRS and CDR2 YFSETQ. The CDR3: CASSLAAGTSAYEQYF. The CDR3 DNA follows: TGCGCCAGCAGCTTGGCAGCTGGGACTAGCGCCTACGAGCAGTACTTC.